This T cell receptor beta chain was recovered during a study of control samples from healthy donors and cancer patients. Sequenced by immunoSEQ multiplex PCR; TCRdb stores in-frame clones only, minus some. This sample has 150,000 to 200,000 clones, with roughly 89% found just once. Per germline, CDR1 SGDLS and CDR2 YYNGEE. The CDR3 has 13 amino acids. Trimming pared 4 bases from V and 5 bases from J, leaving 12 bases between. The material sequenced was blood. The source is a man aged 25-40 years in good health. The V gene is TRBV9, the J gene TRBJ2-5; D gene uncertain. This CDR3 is CASSQAGSETQYF. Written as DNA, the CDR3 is TGTGCCAGCAGCCAGGCAGGTTCTGAGACCCAGTACTTC.